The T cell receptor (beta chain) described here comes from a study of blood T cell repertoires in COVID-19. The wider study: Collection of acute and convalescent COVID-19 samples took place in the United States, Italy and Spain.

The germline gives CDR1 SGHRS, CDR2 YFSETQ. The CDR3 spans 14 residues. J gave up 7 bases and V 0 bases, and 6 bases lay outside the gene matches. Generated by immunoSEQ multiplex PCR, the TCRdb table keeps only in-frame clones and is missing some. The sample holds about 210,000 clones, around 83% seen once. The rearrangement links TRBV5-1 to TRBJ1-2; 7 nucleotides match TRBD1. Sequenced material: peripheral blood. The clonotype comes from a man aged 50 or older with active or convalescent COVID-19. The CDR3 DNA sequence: TGCGCCAGCAGCTTGGGACAGGGCCCTTTTGGCTACACCTTC. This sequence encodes CASSLGQGPFGYTF.